Presented here are 27 T cell receptor beta chains from one specimen sequenced in a study of T cells expressing NK-cell markers. TCRdb re-called the 5' RACE reads; every CDR3 protein appears as one record, without DNA. In total, the table holds roughly 350,000 distinct CDR3 sequences. Sequencing was performed on blood T cells: a sorted CD56 or NKG2C T cell subset, CD4+ or CD8+ T cells, or bulk PBMC T cells (not recorded which). These receptors all stem from a man aged 18 to 69 in good health.

The V gene is TRBV28, the J gene TRBJ2-7; TCRdb reports TRBD2, a call that lacks DNA to check it against. CDR1 and CDR2 from the germline V gene are MDHEN and SYDVKM. CDR3 size: 17 residues. CDR3 sequence: CASSLSLGGTRHYEQYF.

CDR3 sequence reads: CASSYSLAGNTEAFF. The genes are TRBV6-5 and TRBJ1-1. This CDR3 has 15 residues. Germline V gives CDR1 MNHEY, CDR2 SVGAGI.

This chain uses TRBV7-9 with TRBJ2-1; TCRdb's D gene call, TRBD1, goes unchecked for lack of DNA. The length of the CDR3 is 14 residues. The germline V gene encodes CDR1 SEHNR and CDR2 FQNEAQ (reference sequence). The CDR3 loop reads CASSLQGADGEQFF.

The chain has TRBV4-2 and TRBJ1-3; the TCRdb D gene call, TRBD1, has no DNA to confirm it. The germline V gene encodes CDR1 LGHNA and CDR2 YNFKEQ. The length of the CDR3 is 17 residues. The CDR3 spells CASSLGTTGVSGNTIYF.

V is TRBV19 and J is TRBJ1-1; TCRdb names TRBD1, which stays unverified in the absence of DNA. CDR3 size: 16 residues. From germline, CDR1 is LNHDA and CDR2 SQIVND (reference sequence). CDR3 region: CASSIGRGRSGTEAFF.

V is TRBV2 and J is TRBJ2-3; TCRdb indicates TRBD1, and absent DNA this call remains unverified. The CDR3 is made up of 12 amino acids. The V gene's germline CDR1 is SNHLY and CDR2 FYNNEI. CDR3 in amino acids: CAGGQTPDTQYF.

The chain joins TRBV20-1 to TRBJ2-3. The CDR3 has 13 residues. Germline V gives CDR1 DFQATT, CDR2 SNEGSKA (reference sequence). CDR3 in amino acids: CSVSGSSTDTQYF.

Here the CDR3 reads CASSPRTGSNQETQYF. The V gene is TRBV18, the J gene TRBJ2-5; TCRdb indicates TRBD1, and absent DNA this call remains unverified. CDR3 length equals 16 residues. Germline loops: CDR1 KGHSH, CDR2 LQKENI.

The V gene is TRBV20-1, the J gene TRBJ2-5; TCRdb's D call of TRBD1 is untestable without DNA. CDR1 is DFQATT and CDR2 is SNEGSKA in the germline V gene (reference sequence). The CDR3 has 16 residues. This chain's CDR3 is CSARPAWTGVAETQYF.

This chain uses TRBV6-1 with TRBJ1-2; TCRdb designates TRBD1, a call that cannot be tested without DNA. The CDR3 length is 15 residues. CDR1 and CDR2 (germline): MNHNS, SASEGT. CDR3 region: CATSRQGYKSYGYTF.

The chain has TRBV7-2 and TRBJ2-7; without DNA, the TCRdb call of TRBD2 cannot be checked. The CDR3 has 13 residues. CDR1 SGHTA and CDR2 FQGNSA come from the germline V gene. This CDR3 is CASSTQRGSEQYF. The full variable domain, in which reference TRBV7-2 and TRBJ2-7 provide the parts outside the CDR3, is GAGVSQSPSNKVTEKGKDVELRCDPISGHTALYWYRQSLGQGLEFLIYFQGNSAPDKSGLPSDRFSAERTGGSVSTLTIQRTQQEDSAVYLCASSTQRGSEQYFGPGTRLTVT.

The rearrangement links TRBV9 to TRBJ1-2; TCRdb's D call, TRBD1, is unchecked because there is no DNA. This CDR3 has 15 residues. Germline CDR1 reads SGDLS; CDR2 reads YYNGEE. This chain's CDR3 is CASSGTGGDNYGYTF.

This chain's CDR3 is CASRLTGGARNSPLHF. V and J are TRBV28 and TRBJ1-6; TCRdb's D call, TRBD1, is unchecked because there is no DNA. In germline, CDR1 is MDHEN, CDR2 SYDVKM. The CDR3 loop spans 16 amino acids.

J is TRBJ2-2 and V is TRBV12-3 or TRBV12-4; TCRdb's D gene call, TRBD2, goes unchecked for lack of DNA. The CDR3 length is 15 residues. The CDR3 protein is CASSPTSGGARELFF.

The chain recombines TRBV2 with TRBJ2-3; the TRBD2 assignment by TCRdb is unverifiable without DNA. The CDR3 covers 17 residues. Germline V CDR1 and CDR2: SNHLY, FYNNEI. The CDR3 loop is CASSALLRGRSTDTQYF.

V is TRBV18 and J is TRBJ2-7; TCRdb lists TRBD1, though no DNA is available to test this call. The CDR3 loop spans 15 amino acids. Germline V gives CDR1 KGHSH, CDR2 LQKENI. The CDR3 sequence: CASSPPGTGTYEQYF.

The rearrangement uses TRBV2 and TRBJ1-6. The CDR3 spans 12 residues. Germline lookup yields CDR1 SNHLY and CDR2 FYNNEI. The CDR3 loop reads CASSRRNSPLHF.

The J gene is TRBJ2-1, the V gene TRBV6-5; TCRdb outputs TRBD2, but without DNA this stays unchecked. This CDR3 is built from 15 residues. Germline V gene lookup returns CDR1 MNHEY and CDR2 SVGAGI. CDR3 region: CASSSRSGGSGEQFF.

The rearrangement uses TRBV19 and TRBJ2-7; TCRdb's assignment of TRBD1 cannot be checked, as there is no DNA. The CDR3 is 15 amino acids. CDR1 is LNHDA and CDR2 is SQIVND in the germline V gene (reference sequence). The CDR3 here is CASRAGTSDGNEQYF.

The chain recombines TRBV5-1 with TRBJ2-6; TCRdb designates TRBD1, a call that cannot be tested without DNA. The CDR3 has 17 amino acids. CDR1 is SGHRS, CDR2 YFSETQ, per germline. The CDR3 here is CASKVGTGRSGANVLTF.

The chain combines TRBV7-9 with TRBJ1-4; TCRdb selects TRBD1, and the lack of DNA leaves this call unchecked. The CDR3 is 16 amino acids. Germline V gives CDR1 SEHNR, CDR2 FQNEAQ (reference sequence). The CDR3 region is CASSSGQATTNEKLFF.

The chain combines TRBV6-1 with TRBJ2-1; without DNA, the TCRdb call of TRBD2 cannot be checked. CDR3 length: 16 amino acids. Germline V CDR1 and CDR2: MNHNS, SASEGT. CDR3 loop: CASTQLSSGGRDEQFF.

This chain joins TRBV4-2 and TRBJ2-3; TCRdb's D call, TRBD2, is unchecked because there is no DNA. This CDR3 contains 18 residues. Germline V gene data show CDR1 as LGHNA and CDR2 as YNFKEQ. The CDR3 here is CASSSGPERGGYTDTQYF.

This chain uses TRBV15 with TRBJ2-2; as DNA is missing, the TRBD1 call by TCRdb cannot be tested. The CDR3 extends over 14 amino acids. CDR1 and CDR2 (germline): LNHNV, YYDKDF (reference sequence). CDR3 protein: CATSRTKGYGALFF.

The gene calls are TRBV20-1 and TRBJ2-3; absent DNA, TCRdb's TRBD2 call cannot be checked. The germline V gene has CDR1 DFQATT and CDR2 SNEGSKA (reference sequence). The CDR3 is 16 amino acids. CDR3 in amino acids: CSARGRAGRSTDTQYF.

The chain links TRBV5-4 to TRBJ2-2; TCRdb's D call, TRBD2, is unchecked because there is no DNA. The CDR3 covers 13 residues. CDR1 is SGHNT and CDR2 is YYREEE in the germline V gene (reference sequence). CDR3 sequence reads: CAYRELNTGELFF. Full variable domain (remainder filled in from reference TRBV5-4 and TRBJ2-2): ETGVTQSPTHLIKTRGQQVTLRCSSQSGHNTVSWYQQALGQGPQFIFQYYREEENGRGNFPPRFSGLQFPNYSSELNVNALELDDSALYLCAYRELNTGELFFGEGSRLTVL.

This chain links TRBV18 with TRBJ2-5; without DNA, the TCRdb call of TRBD1 cannot be checked. The CDR3 runs to 15 residues. Germline lookup yields CDR1 KGHSH and CDR2 LQKENI. This CDR3 is CASSPKGTGKETQYF.